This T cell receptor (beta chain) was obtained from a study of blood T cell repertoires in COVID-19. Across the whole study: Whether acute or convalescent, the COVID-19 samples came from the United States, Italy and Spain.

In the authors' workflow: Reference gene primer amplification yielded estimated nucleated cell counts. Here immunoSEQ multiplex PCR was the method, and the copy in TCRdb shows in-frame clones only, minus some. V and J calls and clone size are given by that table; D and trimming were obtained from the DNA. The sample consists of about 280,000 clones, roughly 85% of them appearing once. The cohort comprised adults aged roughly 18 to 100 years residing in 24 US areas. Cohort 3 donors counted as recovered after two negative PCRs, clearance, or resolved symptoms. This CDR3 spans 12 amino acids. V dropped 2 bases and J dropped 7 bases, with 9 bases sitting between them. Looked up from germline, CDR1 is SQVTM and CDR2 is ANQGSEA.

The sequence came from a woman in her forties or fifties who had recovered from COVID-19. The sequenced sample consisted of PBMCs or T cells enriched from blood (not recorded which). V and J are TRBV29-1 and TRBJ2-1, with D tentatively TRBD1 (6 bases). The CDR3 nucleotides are TGCAGCGTTGAACAGGGGTTGAATGAGCAGTTCTTC. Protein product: CSVEQGLNEQFF.